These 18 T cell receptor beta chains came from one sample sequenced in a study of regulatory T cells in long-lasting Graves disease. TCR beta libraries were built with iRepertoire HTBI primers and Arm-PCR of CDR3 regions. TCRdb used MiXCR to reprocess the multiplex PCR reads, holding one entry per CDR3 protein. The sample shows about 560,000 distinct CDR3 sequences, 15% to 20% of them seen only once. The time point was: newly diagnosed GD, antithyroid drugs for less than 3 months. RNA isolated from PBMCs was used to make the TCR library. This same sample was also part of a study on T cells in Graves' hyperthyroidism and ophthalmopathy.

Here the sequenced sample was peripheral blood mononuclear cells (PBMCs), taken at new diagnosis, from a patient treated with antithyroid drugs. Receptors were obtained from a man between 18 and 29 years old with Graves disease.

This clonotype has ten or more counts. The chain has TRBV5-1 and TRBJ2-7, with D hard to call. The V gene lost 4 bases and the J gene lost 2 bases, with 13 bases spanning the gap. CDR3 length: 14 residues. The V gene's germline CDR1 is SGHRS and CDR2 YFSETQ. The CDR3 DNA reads TGCGCCAGCAGCCCCCGGACGGACCCCTACGAGCAGTACTTC. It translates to CASSPRTDPYEQYF.

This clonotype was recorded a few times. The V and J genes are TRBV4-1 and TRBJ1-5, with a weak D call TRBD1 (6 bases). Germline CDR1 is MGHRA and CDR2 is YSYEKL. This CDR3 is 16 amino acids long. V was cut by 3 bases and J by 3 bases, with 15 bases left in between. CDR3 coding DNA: TGCGCCAGCAGCCAGTACCGATCAGGGGACAATCAGCCCCAGCATTTT. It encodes CASSQYRSGDNQPQHF.

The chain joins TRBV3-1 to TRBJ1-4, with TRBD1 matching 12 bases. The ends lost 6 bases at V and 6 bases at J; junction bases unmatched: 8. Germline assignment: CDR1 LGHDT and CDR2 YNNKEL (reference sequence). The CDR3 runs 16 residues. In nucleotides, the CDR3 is TGTGCCAGCAGACTCGGGACAGGGGGCGGTTATGAAAAACTGTTTTTT. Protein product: CASRLGTGGGYEKLFF.

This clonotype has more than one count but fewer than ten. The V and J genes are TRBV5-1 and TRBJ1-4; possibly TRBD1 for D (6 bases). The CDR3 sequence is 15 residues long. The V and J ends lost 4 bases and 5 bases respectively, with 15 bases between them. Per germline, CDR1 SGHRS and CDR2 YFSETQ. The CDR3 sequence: CASSTDRFDNEKLFF. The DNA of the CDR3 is TGCGCCAGCAGCACGGACAGATTCGACAATGAAAAACTGTTTTTT.

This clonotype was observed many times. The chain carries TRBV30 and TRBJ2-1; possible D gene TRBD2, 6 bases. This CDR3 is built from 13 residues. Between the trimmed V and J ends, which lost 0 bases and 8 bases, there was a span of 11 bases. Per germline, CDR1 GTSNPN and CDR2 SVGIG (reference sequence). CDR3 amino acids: CAWSVIAAYEQFF. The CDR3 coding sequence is TGTGCCTGGAGTGTGATAGCGGCTTATGAGCAGTTCTTC. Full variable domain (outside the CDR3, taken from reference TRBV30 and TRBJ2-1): SQTIHQWPATLVQPVGSPLSLECTVEGTSNPNLYWYRQAAGRGLQLLFYSVGIGQISSEVPQNLSASRPQDRQFILSSKKLLLSDSGFYLCAWSVIAAYEQFFGPGTRLTVL.

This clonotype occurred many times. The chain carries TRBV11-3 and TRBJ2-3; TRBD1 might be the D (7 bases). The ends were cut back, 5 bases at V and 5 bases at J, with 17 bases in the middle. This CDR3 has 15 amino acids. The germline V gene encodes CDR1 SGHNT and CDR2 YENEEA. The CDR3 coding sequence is TGTGCCAGCAGCGCGGGACAGTTTGTAGGAGATACGCAGTATTTT. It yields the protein CASSAGQFVGDTQYF. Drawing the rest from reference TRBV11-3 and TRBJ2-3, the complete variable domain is EAGVVQSPRYKIIEKKQPVAFWCNPISGHNTLYWYLQNLGQGPELLIRYENEEAVDDSQLPKDRFSAERLKGVDSTLKIQPAELGDSAVYLCASSAGQFVGDTQYFGPGTRLTVL.

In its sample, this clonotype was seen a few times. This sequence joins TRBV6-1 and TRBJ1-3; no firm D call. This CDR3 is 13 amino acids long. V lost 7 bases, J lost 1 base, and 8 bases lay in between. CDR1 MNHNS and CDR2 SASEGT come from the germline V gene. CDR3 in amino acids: CASTEESGNTIYF. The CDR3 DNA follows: TGTGCCAGCACCGAGGAGTCTGGAAACACCATATATTTT.

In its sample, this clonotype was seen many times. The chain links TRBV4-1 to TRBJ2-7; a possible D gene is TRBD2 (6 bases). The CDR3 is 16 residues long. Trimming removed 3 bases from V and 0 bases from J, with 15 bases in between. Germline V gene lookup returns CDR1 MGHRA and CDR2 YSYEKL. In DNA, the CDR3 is TGCGCCAGCAGCCATACCACCGGGACTCTCTCCTACGAGCAGTACTTC. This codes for CASSHTTGTLSYEQYF.

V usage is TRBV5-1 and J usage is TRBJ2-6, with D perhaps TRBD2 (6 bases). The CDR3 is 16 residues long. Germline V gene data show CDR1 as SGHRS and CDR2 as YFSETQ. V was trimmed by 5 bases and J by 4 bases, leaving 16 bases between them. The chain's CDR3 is CASRYSGATGANVLTF. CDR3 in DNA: TGCGCCAGCAGATATAGCGGAGCAACGGGGGCCAACGTCCTGACTTTC.

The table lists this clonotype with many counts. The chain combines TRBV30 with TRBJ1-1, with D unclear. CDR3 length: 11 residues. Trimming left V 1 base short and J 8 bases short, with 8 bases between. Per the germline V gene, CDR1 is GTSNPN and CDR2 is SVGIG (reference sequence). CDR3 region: CAWSGASEAFF. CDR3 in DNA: TGTGCCTGGAGTGGGGCGTCGGAAGCTTTCTTT.

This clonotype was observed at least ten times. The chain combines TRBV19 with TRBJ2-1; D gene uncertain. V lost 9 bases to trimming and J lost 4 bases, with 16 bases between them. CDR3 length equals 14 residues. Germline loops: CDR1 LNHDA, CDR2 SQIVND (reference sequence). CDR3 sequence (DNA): TGTGCCAGCAGTCGTAGTCCCCTGTACAATGAGCAGTTCTTC. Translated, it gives CASSRSPLYNEQFF.

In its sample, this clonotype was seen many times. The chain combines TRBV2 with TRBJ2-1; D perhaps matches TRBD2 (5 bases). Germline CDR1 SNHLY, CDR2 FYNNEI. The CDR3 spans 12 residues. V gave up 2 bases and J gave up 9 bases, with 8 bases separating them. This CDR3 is CASSESRGEQFF. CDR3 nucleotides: TGTGCCAGCAGTGAATCACGGGGTGAGCAGTTCTTC.

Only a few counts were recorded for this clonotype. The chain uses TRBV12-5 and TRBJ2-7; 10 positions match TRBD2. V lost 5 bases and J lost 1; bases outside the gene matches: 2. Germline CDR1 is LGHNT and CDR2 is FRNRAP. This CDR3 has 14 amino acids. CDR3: CASGRTSGSYEQYF. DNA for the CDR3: TGTGCTAGTGGTCGGACTAGCGGATCCTACGAGCAGTACTTC. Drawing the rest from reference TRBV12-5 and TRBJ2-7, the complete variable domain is DARVTQTPRHKVTEMGQEVTMRCQPILGHNTVFWYRQTMMQGLELLAYFRNRAPLDDSGMPKDRFSAEMPDATLATLKIQPSEPRDSAVYFCASGRTSGSYEQYFGPGTRLTVT.

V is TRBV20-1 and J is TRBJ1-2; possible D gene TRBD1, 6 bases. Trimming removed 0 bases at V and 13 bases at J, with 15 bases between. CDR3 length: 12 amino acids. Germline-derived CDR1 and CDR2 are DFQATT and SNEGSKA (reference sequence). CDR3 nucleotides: TGCAGTGCTAGAGAGAGCGCAGGGGAGACCACCTTC. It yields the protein CSARESAGETTF.

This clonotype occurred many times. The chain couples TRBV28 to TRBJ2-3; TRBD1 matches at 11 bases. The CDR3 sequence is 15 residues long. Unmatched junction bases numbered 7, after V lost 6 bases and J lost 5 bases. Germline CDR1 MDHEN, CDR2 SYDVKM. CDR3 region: CASSRPGQGEDTQYF. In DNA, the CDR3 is TGTGCCAGCAGCCGCCCGGGACAGGGGGAAGATACGCAGTATTTT.

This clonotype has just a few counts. CDR3 sequence (DNA): TGTGCCAGCAGCTTAGTTGACAGTGGACGAAACACCATATATTTT. Protein product: CASSLVDSGRNTIYF. V and J are TRBV5-6 and TRBJ1-3; the D gene is possibly TRBD1 (5 bases). Trimming pared 2 bases from V and 5 bases from J, leaving 14 bases between. There are 15 residues in the CDR3. CDR1 is SGHDT and CDR2 is YYEEEE in the germline V gene. The full variable domain, its missing parts supplied by reference TRBV5-6 and TRBJ1-3, is DAGVTQSPTHLIKTRGQQVTLRCSPKSGHDTVSWYQQALGQGPQFIFQYYEEEERQRGNFPDRFSGHQFPNYSSELNVNALLLGDSALYLCASSLVDSGRNTIYFGEGSWLTVV.

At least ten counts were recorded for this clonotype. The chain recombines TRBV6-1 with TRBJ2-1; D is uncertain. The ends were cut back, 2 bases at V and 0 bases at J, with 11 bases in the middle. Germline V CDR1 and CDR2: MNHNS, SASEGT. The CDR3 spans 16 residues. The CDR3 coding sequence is TGTGCCAGCAGTGAATTGGGCGGAAACTCCTACAATGAGCAGTTCTTC. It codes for CASSELGGNSYNEQFF.

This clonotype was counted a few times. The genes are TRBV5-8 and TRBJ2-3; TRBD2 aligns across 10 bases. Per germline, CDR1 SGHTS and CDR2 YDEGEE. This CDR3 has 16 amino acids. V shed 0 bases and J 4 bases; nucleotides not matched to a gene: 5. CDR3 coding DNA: TGTGCCAGCAGCTTGGGGGCTAGCGGGAGTGCAGATACGCAGTATTTT. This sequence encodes CASSLGASGSADTQYF.